The sequence of this T cell receptor (beta chain) was determined in a study of cytomegalovirus exposure and HLA in healthy donors. Vbeta (60) and Jbeta (13) primers were used in the PCR. In the original workflow: Later reanalysis found tens of millions of unique TCR beta chains, around 10 million of them shared. Sequencing was performed with immunoSEQ multiplex PCR; in TCRdb, only in-frame clones are kept and a portion is missing. V, J and clone size are those of that table, while D and trimming were read from the DNA. The sample includes 90,000 to 130,000 clones, roughly four fifths seen only once; the top ten take under 1.5%. Germline CDR1 reads LGHNA; CDR2 reads YSLEER. The CDR3 extends over 15 amino acids. The V and J ends lost 1 base and 5 bases respectively, with 15 bases between them. Study conclusions and caveats: Clonal expansion was found to be greater in HLA-associated TCR beta chains than in equally common others in a later analysis. Later analysis suggested most CMV-associated TCR beta chains were HLA-restricted.

On this clone: The antigen is not known.

Sequenced input: PBMCs. V is TRBV4-3 and J is TRBJ2-7; tentative D call: TRBD2 (6 bases). This receptor was taken from a woman younger than 45 in good health and CMV-seronegative. CDR3 DNA: TGCGCCAGCAGCCAAGGATTCGGGAGTCCCGACGAGCAGTACTTC. It specifies CASSQGFGSPDEQYF.